This T cell receptor beta chain was found in a study of cytomegalovirus exposure and HLA in healthy donors. Germline CDR1 SGHVT, CDR2 SQSDAQ. CDR3 length: 15 amino acids. The PCR made use of 60 Vbeta and 13 Jbeta primers. Here immunoSEQ multiplex PCR was the method, and the copy in TCRdb shows in-frame clones only, minus some. The repertoire table contains 70,000 to 80,000 clones. This sequence was found in a man aged 40-49 years in good health and CMV-seronegative. Input material: PBMCs. J is TRBJ2-5 and V is TRBV7-4; TRBD1 is a possible D gene (6 bases). The J call may be incorrect, as the DNA end agrees better with TRBJ2-7. The CDR3 loop reads CASSLPYRVSHEQYF. The CDR3 DNA reads as TGTGCCAGCAGCTTACCCTACAGGGTATCCCACGAGCAGTACTTC.